These T cell receptor beta chains were read from a single sample in a study of cytotoxic CD8 clonotypes in ibrutinib-treated CLL. Assay: immunoSEQ multiplex PCR; the TCRdb copy retains only in-frame clones and omits some. The sample has 50,000 to 70,000 clones, around 52% seen once. Sequences were derived from PBMCs, sampled at disease progression, from a patient treated with ibrutinib. The receptors were sampled from a human donor with chronic lymphocytic leukemia. Each CDR3 is given with its conserved first and last residue.

cdr3_aa,v_call,j_call
CASSQAGTSRYNEQFF,TRBV4-1,TRBJ2-1
CASILSGGSIFSGNTIYF,TRBV19,TRBJ1-3
CAWSVRDQPQHF,TRBV30,TRBJ1-5
CASSPSKGEAFF,TRBV7-8,TRBJ1-1
CSVVSGNQETQYF,TRBV29-1,TRBJ2-5
CASSSRETQYF,TRBV27,TRBJ2-5
CSVGALAGDTDTQYF,TRBV29-1,TRBJ2-3
CASSVRAGIIGSPLHF,TRBV19,TRBJ1-6
CASSQDSAGATEAFF,TRBV4-3,TRBJ1-1
CASSLAPRTGELFF,TRBV5-1,TRBJ2-2
CASSGYSSYEQYF,TRBV18,TRBJ2-7
CASSYFGRLNEKLFF,TRBV6-5,TRBJ1-4
CASSYSENQETQYF,TRBV6-5,TRBJ2-5
CASSQGLDALTETQYF,TRBV7-7,TRBJ2-5
CASSLAPRDGISGNTIYF,TRBV5-1,TRBJ1-3
CASSFRRGWNNEQFF,TRBV5-1,TRBJ2-1
CASVPGANYGYTF,TRBV7-6,TRBJ1-2
CASSLIGGGLGTEAFF,TRBV28,TRBJ1-1
CASSLGFGYQETQYF,TRBV5-6,TRBJ2-5
CASSEEAGPRETQYF,TRBV25-1,TRBJ2-5
CASSLAGSGANVLTF,TRBV28,TRBJ2-6
CAWSGGQGFHEQYF,TRBV30,TRBJ2-7
CASSFLGTWDTQYF,TRBV7-2,TRBJ2-3
CASSLAGGGGDIQYF,TRBV5-1,TRBJ2-4
CAWTKSGAYEQYF,TRBV30,TRBJ2-7
CASSSYNQPQHF,TRBV27,TRBJ1-5
CASSYTAGHQPQHF,TRBV6-5,TRBJ1-5
CASSLLSRGSTEAFF,TRBV5-1,TRBJ1-1
CASSPSARGVANYGYTF,TRBV5-4,TRBJ1-2
CASSSQTSTNEKLFF,TRBV27,TRBJ1-4
CASSEYQERGYEQYF,TRBV25-1,TRBJ2-7
CASSKGTGKGNQPQHF,TRBV21-1,TRBJ1-5
CAWSGSGNTIYF,TRBV30,TRBJ1-3
CAISEPRRGHYGYTF,TRBV10-3,TRBJ1-2
CASSQENTDTQYF,TRBV4-3,TRBJ2-3
CATSSRAGNSPLHF,TRBV15,TRBJ1-6
CASSGPTLTYNEQFF,TRBV9,TRBJ2-1
CASSLYSLNTEAFF,TRBV27,TRBJ1-1
CASSLSTTSSYNEQFF,TRBV28,TRBJ2-1
CASGLGPYEQYF,TRBV12-5,TRBJ2-7
CASSPLAGGTETQYF,TRBV27,TRBJ2-5
CASSWDRTNEQYF,TRBV9,TRBJ2-7
CASSVGQGPNSPLHF,TRBV9,TRBJ1-6
CASSRLLYNEQFF,TRBV19,TRBJ2-1
CASRRGARNEQFF,TRBV6-5,TRBJ2-1
CASSQPTNTGELFF,TRBV14,TRBJ2-2
CARYGGWNSPLHF,TRBV2,TRBJ1-6
CASSPQATEAFF,TRBV18,TRBJ1-1
CASSLFIGGGNTEAFF,TRBV28,TRBJ1-1
CASSPTGQVVGPQHF,TRBV7-9,TRBJ1-5